The TCR beta chain described here comes from a study of response to subunit inactivated influenza vaccine. Overall study findings and caveats: It was the authors' suggestion that each seasonal influenza vaccination recruits few new T cells.

TCRdb reprocessed the RT-PCR reads via MiXCR and lists one record per CDR3 protein. The data show 500,000 or so distinct CDR3 sequences, approximately 17% seen once. Between the trimmed V and J ends, which lost 4 bases and 1 base, there was a span of 7 bases. Germline lookup yields CDR1 ENHRY and CDR2 SYGVKD. CDR3 length: 13 amino acids. A note on this clonotype: The antigen is not known.

The sequence was collected from a man between 50 and 70 years old who received an inactivated influenza vaccine. Sample: CD4+ T cells sorted from PBMCs, taken less than 25 months after vaccination. This sequence joins TRBV10-3 and TRBJ1-1; tentatively, D is TRBD1 (5 bases). The CDR3 coding sequence is TGTGCCATCAGTGGACAGCAGAACACTGAAGCTTTCTTT. Residues: CAISGQQNTEAFF.